The 10 T cell receptor beta chains listed next were all sequenced from one sample in a study of cytomegalovirus exposure and HLA in healthy donors. It was with 60 Vbeta and 13 Jbeta primers that the PCR ran. TCRdb's table, derived via immunoSEQ multiplex PCR, lists solely in-frame clones and lacks some. The data contain about 160,000 clones, 75% to 85% of them seen just once; the ten biggest clones take up about 6%. Sequencing was performed on PBMCs. The receptor source for this set is a man aged 50 or older in good health and CMV-seropositive.

This sequence joins TRBV29-1 and TRBJ1-1; 8 bases fit TRBD1. Per germline, CDR1 SQVTM and CDR2 ANQGSEA. The length of the CDR3 is 14 residues. Trimming cost V 5 bases and J 1 base; bases outside gene matches: 6. CDR3 nucleotides: TGCAGCGTTTTTACAGGGGGACGGAACACTGAAGCTTTCTTT. It is translated as CSVFTGGRNTEAFF.

The rearrangement joins TRBV7-2 to TRBJ1-1; D uncertain. The ends were cut back, 5 bases at V and 1 base at J, with 5 bases in the middle. Germline CDR1 SGHTA, CDR2 FQGNSA. The CDR3 extends over 12 amino acids. In DNA, the CDR3 is TGTGCCAGCAGCCGACAGAACACTGAAGCTTTCTTT. Its protein is CASSRQNTEAFF.

The rearrangement joins TRBV6-5 to TRBJ2-7, with 8 bases fitting TRBD1. The CDR3 covers 14 residues. The V gene end was trimmed by 6 bases and the J gene end by 4 bases; junction bases not matched to a gene: 8. Germline V CDR1 and CDR2: MNHEY, SVGAGI. The CDR3 bases are TGTGCCAGCAGCCCGGACAGGGTGAGGTACGAGCAGTACTTC. Protein product: CASSPDRVRYEQYF.

This clone is a singleton in its sample. The V gene is TRBV5-6, the J gene TRBJ1-5; the D is unclear. The CDR3 is 16 amino acids. The V gene's germline CDR1 is SGHDT and CDR2 YYEEEE. V lost 4 bases, J lost 0 bases, and 14 bases lay in between. The CDR3 loop is CASSTLQNPSNQPQHF. DNA of the CDR3: TGTGCCAGCAGCACCTTACAGAATCCTAGCAATCAGCCCCAGCATTTT. The whole variable domain, remainder taken from reference TRBV5-6 and TRBJ1-5, is DAGVTQSPTHLIKTRGQQVTLRCSPKSGHDTVSWYQQALGQGPQFIFQYYEEEERQRGNFPDRFSGHQFPNYSSELNVNALLLGDSALYLCASSTLQNPSNQPQHFGDGTRLSIL.

The chain is built from TRBV5-4 and TRBJ1-6; D is uncertain. V was shortened by 5 bases and J by 7 bases, with 22 bases between the two germline ends. Per germline, CDR1 SGHNT and CDR2 YYREEE (reference sequence). The CDR3 contains 17 residues. This chain's CDR3 is CASRLAATEPGNSPLHF. The CDR3 DNA is TGTGCCAGCAGACTGGCGGCAACAGAGCCGGGGAATTCACCCCTCCACTTT.

This rearrangement joins TRBV6-5 to TRBJ1-5, with a possible D match to TRBD1 (5 bases). The CDR3 is made up of 15 amino acids. The V and J ends lost 6 bases and 6 bases respectively, with 18 bases between them. Germline V gives CDR1 MNHEY, CDR2 SVGAGI. The CDR3 coding sequence is TGTGCCAGCAGCCGCTTGGACACCCATGGTCAGCCCCAGCATTTT. Translated: CASSRLDTHGQPQHF.

V gene TRBV7-8 combines with J gene TRBJ2-1; D is possibly TRBD2 (5 bases). Germline V gene lookup returns CDR1 SGHVS and CDR2 FQNEAQ. Trimming removed 3 bases at V and 7 bases at J, with 19 bases between. The CDR3 is 16 residues long. Here the CDR3 DNA reads TGTGCCAGCAGCTTTTTTTCCACCATGTCGGGGAATGAGCAGTTCTTC. Translation gives CASSFFSTMSGNEQFF.

This chain uses TRBV7-9 with TRBJ2-7, with D unclear. In germline, CDR1 is SEHNR, CDR2 FQNEAQ (reference sequence). The CDR3 totals 11 residues. V lost 5 bases to trimming and J lost 13 bases, with 15 bases between them. For the CDR3, the DNA is TGTGCCAGCAGCCTCGACTTTTTAGTCTACGTC. This codes for CASSLDFLVYV.

CDR3: CASSVGVLAGGTGELFF. In DNA form, the CDR3 reads TGTGCCAGCAGCGTAGGGGTCCTAGCGGGAGGGACCGGGGAGCTGTTTTTT. The rearrangement uses TRBV9 and TRBJ2-2; 12 positions agree with TRBD2. Germline loops: CDR1 SGDLS, CDR2 YYNGEE. V trimming: 0 bases; J trimming: 5 bases; junction bases outside the gene matches: 5. CDR3 size: 17 residues.

The CDR3 spells CASSEAAVTSYGYTF. DNA for the CDR3: TGTGCCAGCAGTGAGGCGGCCGTGACGAGCTATGGCTACACCTTC. The chain uses TRBV6-1 and TRBJ1-2, with no clear D. V lost 3 bases to trimming and J lost 4 bases, with 15 bases between them. This CDR3 is 15 amino acids long. Germline V gives CDR1 MNHNS, CDR2 SASEGT.